This T cell receptor (beta chain) stems from a study of shared clonotypes between healthy human individuals. Study-level background: Aged 18 to 49, the donors were a couple of women and a few men.

Genomic DNA of each subset was evenly split across several immunoSEQ plates. Clones were sequenced by immunoSEQ multiplex PCR, and TCRdb holds only the in-frame ones, with some missing. The repertoire holds under 550,000 clones, with about 95% as singletons. Healthy adults negative for HIV, lacking recent acute infections or vaccinations, served as donors. Splitting of CD4+ cells produced CD45RA+ naive and CD45RA-negative memory subsets. CDR3 length: 16 residues. Per germline, CDR1 LNHNV and CDR2 YYDKDF (reference sequence). Trimming stripped 0 bases from V and 3 bases from J, with 14 bases between. This sequence was found in a woman aged 25-40 years in good health. The chain has TRBV15 and TRBJ2-5, with D possibly matching TRBD1 (5 bases). The sequenced sample consisted of naive CD4+ T cells sorted from blood. Described subset: CD45RA+ positively selected. The CDR3 here is CATSREFWQGKETQYF. CDR3 in DNA: TGTGCCACCAGCAGAGAATTTTGGCAGGGAAAAGAGACCCAGTACTTC.